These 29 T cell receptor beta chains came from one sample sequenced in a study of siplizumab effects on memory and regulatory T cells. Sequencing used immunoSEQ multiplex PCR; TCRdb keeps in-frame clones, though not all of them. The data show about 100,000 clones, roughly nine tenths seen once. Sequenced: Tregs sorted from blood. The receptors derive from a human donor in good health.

The DNA of the CDR3 is TGTGCCAGCAGTGTACAGCCAAGTAGCACAGATACGCAGTATTTT. Translation: CASSVQPSSTDTQYF. V gene TRBV6-4 combines with J gene TRBJ2-3; D is uncertain. Germline-derived CDR1 and CDR2 are MRHNA and SNTAGT. The CDR3 covers 15 residues. The germline V and J ends were trimmed by 4 bases and 0 bases, with 11 bases remaining between them.

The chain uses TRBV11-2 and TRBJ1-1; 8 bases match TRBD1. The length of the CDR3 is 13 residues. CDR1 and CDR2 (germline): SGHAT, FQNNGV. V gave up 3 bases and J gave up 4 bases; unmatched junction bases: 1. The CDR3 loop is CASSFTGGTEAFF. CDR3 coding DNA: TGTGCCAGCAGCTTTACAGGGGGCACTGAAGCTTTCTTT.

The CDR3 region is CASSELASFNMNTEAFF. Here the CDR3 DNA reads TGTGCCAGCAGTGAATTAGCCAGTTTTAACATGAACACTGAAGCTTTCTTT. This chain joins TRBV6-1 and TRBJ1-1; unclear D gene. Germline CDR1 MNHNS, CDR2 SASEGT. CDR3 size: 17 residues. Trimming left V 2 bases short and J 0 bases short, with 16 bases between.

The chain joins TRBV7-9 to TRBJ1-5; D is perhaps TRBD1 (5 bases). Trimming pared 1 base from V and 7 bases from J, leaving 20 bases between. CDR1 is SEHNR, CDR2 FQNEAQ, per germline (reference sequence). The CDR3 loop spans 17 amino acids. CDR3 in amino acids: CASSLDTGQAILQPQHF. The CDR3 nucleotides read TGTGCCAGCAGCTTAGATACCGGACAAGCGATATTACAGCCCCAGCATTTT.

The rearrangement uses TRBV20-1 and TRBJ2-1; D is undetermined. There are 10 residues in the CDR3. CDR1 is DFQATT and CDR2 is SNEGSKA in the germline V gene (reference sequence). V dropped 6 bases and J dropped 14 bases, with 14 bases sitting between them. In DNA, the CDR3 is TGCAGTGCAGCCGGCCCCGCGGAGTTCTTC. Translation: CSAAGPAEFF.

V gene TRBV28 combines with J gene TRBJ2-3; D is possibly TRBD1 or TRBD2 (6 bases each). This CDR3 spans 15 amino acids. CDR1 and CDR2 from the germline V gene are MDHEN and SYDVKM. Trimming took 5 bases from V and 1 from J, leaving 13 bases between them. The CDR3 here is CASSEGGSGTDTQYF. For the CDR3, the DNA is TGTGCCAGCAGTGAGGGGGGCTCGGGCACAGATACGCAGTATTTT.

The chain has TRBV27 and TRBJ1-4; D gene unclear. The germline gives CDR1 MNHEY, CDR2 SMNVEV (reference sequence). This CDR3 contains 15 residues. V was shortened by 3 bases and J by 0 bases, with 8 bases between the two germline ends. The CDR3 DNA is TGTGCCAGCAGTTTTGCCGGTTCAACTAATGAAAAACTGTTTTTT. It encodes CASSFAGSTNEKLFF.

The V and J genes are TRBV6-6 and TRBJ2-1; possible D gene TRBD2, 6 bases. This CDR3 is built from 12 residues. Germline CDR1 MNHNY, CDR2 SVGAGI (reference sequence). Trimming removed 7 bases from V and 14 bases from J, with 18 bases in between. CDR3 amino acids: CASNGDSKKKFF. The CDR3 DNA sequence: TGTGCCAGCAATGGGGACTCCAAGAAAAAGTTCTTC.

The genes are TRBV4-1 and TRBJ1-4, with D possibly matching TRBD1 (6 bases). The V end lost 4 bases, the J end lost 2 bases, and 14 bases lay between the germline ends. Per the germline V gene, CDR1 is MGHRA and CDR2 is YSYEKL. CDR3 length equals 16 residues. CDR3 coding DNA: TGCGCCAGCAGCCTCTCAGGGGCGCAGACTAATGAAAAACTGTTTTTT. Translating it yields CASSLSGAQTNEKLFF.

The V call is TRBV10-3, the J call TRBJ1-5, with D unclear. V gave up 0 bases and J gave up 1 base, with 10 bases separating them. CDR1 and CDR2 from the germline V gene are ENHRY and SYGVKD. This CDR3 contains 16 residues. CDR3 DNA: TGTGCCATCAGTGAGTCAGGACGGGGAAGCAATCAGCCCCAGCATTTT. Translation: CAISESGRGSNQPQHF.

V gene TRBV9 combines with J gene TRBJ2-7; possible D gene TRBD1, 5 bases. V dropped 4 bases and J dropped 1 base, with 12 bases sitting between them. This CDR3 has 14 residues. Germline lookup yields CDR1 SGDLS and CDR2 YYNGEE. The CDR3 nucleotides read TGTGCCAGCAGCACCCTCCCAGGGTCCTACGAGCAGTACTTC. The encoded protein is CASSTLPGSYEQYF.

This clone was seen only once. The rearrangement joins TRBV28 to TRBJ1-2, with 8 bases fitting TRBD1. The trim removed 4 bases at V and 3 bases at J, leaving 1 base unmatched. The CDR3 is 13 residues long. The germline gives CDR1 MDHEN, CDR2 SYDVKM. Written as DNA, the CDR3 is TGTGCCAGCAGTTCGGGACAGGACTATGGCTACACCTTC. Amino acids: CASSSGQDYGYTF.

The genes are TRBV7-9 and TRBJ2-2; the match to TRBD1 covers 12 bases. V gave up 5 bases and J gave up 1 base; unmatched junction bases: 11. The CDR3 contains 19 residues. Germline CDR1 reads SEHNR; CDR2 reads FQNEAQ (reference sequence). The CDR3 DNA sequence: TGTGCCAGCAGCACCAAGGCGGGACAGGGGGCCGGGAACACCGGGGAGCTGTTTTTT. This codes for CASSTKAGQGAGNTGELFF.

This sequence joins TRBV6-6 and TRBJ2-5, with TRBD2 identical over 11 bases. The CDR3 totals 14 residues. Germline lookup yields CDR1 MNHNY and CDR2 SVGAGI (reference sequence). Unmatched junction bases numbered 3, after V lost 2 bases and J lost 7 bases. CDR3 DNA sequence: TGTGCCAGCAGTTACAACCTAGCGGGAGGGACCCAGTACTTC. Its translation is CASSYNLAGGTQYF.

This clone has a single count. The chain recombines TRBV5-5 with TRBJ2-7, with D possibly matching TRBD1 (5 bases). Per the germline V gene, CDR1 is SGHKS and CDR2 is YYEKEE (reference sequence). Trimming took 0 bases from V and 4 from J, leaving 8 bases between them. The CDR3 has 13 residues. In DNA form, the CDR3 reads TGTGCCAGCAGCTTGGTGGGGCGGTACGAGCAGTACTTC. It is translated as CASSLVGRYEQYF.

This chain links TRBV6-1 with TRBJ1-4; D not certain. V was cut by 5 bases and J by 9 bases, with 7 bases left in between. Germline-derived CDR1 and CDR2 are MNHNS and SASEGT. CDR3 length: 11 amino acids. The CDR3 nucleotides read TGTGCCAGCAGTTACAAGCAAAAACTGTTTTTT. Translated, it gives CASSYKQKLFF.

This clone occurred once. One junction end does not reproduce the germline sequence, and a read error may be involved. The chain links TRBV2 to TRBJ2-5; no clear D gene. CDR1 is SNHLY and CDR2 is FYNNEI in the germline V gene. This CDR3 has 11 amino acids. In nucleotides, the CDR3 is TGTGCCAGCAGCGAAGAAGAGACCCAGTACTTC. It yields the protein CASSEEETQYF.

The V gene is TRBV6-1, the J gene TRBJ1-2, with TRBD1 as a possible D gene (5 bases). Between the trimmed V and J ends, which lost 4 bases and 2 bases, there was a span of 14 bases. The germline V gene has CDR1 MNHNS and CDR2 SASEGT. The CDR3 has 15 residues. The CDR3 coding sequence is TGTGCCAGCAGTGGCCGGGACGGCCAGAACTATGGCTACACCTTC. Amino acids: CASSGRDGQNYGYTF.

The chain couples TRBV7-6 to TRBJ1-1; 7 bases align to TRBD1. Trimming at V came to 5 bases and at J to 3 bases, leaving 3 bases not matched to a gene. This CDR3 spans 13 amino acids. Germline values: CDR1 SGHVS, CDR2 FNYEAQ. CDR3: CASSRGQDTEAFF. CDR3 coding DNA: TGTGCCAGCAGCCGCGGACAGGACACTGAAGCTTTCTTT.

The CDR3 sequence: CASSPWGPVFEQFF. CDR3 in DNA: TGTGCCAGCAGCCCGTGGGGGCCGGTGTTCGAGCAGTTCTTC. The rearrangement links TRBV7-8 to TRBJ2-1; perhaps TRBD1 as D (6 bases). The germline V and J ends were trimmed by 5 bases and 10 bases, with 18 bases remaining between them. CDR3 length equals 14 residues. CDR1 and CDR2 (germline): SGHVS, FQNEAQ.

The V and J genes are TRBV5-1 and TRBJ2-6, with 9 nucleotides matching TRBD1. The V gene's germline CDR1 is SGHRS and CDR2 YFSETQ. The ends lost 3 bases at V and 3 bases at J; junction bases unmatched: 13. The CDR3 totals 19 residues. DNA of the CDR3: TGCGCCAGCAGCTCGATGACCGGGACAGGGTCTTATGGGGCCAACGTCCTGACTTTC. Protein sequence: CASSSMTGTGSYGANVLTF.

CDR3 in amino acids: CASSLGGTGALGAFF. The CDR3 coding sequence is TGTGCCAGCAGCTTGGGCGGGACAGGGGCTTTGGGAGCTTTCTTT. The rearrangement joins TRBV5-6 to TRBJ1-1; 10 nucleotides line up with TRBD1. In germline, CDR1 is SGHDT, CDR2 YYEEEE. The V and J ends lost 0 bases and 10 bases, in that order; junction bases with no gene match: 9. The CDR3 totals 15 residues.

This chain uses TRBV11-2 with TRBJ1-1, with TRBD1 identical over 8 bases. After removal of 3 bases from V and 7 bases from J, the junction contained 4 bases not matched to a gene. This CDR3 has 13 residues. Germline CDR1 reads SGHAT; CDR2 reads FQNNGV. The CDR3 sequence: CASSFPGQGEAFF. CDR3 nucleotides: TGTGCCAGCAGCTTCCCAGGACAGGGTGAAGCTTTCTTT.

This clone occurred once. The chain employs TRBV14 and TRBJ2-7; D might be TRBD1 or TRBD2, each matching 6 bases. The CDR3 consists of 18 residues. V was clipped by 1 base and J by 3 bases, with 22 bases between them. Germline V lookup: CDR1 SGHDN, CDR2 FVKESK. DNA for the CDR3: TGTGCCAGCAGCCAAGCCCTCCATCCCGGGGGCCCTAACTACGAGCAGTACTTC. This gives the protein CASSQALHPGGPNYEQYF.

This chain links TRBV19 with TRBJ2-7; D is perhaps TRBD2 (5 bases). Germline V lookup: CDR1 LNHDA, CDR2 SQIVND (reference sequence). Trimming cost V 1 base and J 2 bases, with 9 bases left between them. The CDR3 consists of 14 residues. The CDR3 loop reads CASSIGGLAYEQYF. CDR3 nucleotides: TGTGCCAGTAGTATAGGAGGGCTAGCCTACGAGCAGTACTTC.

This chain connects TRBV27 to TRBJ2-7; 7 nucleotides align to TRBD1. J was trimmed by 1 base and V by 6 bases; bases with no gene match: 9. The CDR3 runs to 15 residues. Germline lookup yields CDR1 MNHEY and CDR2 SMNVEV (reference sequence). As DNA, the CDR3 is TGTGCCAGCAGGCCTACCGGGACAGCATCCTACGAGCAGTACTTC. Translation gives CASRPTGTASYEQYF.

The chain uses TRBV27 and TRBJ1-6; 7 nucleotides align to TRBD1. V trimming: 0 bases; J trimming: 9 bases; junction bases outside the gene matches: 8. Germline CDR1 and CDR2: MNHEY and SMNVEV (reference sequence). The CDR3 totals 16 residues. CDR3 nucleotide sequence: TGTGCCAGCAGTTTATCGGGAGAGGGGGCGCGTTCACCCCTCCACTTT. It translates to CASSLSGEGARSPLHF.

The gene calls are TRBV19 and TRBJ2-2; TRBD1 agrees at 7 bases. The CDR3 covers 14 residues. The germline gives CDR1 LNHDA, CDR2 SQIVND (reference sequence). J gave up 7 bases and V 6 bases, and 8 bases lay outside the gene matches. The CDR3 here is CASSRRDSRGELFF. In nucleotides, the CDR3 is TGTGCCAGTAGCCGACGGGACAGCCGCGGGGAGCTGTTTTTT. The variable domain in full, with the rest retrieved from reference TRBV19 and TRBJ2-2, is DGGITQSPKYLFRKEGQNVTLSCEQNLNHDAMYWYRQDPGQGLRLIYYSQIVNDFQKGDIAEGYSVSREKKESFPLTVTSAQKNPTAFYLCASSRRDSRGELFFGEGSRLTVL.

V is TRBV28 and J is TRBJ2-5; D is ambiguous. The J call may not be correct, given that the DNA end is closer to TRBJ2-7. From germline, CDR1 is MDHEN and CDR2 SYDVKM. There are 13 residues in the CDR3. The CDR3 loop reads CASSLAGTYEQYF. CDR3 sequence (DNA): TGTGCCAGCAGTTTAGCAGGAACCTACGAGCAGTACTTC.